Below, one TCR beta chain is given with its context. Its antigen is not identified. TCRdb's copy holds only in-frame clones and misses some; the assay was immunoSEQ multiplex PCR. The table has about 49,000 clones, roughly 76% seen once; the top ten hold around 10%. This specimen belongs to a study of radiotherapy plus CTLA-4 blockade in lung cancer. General study points: In blood, early T cell clone dynamics reportedly predicted response best, together with interferon-beta. An expansion of tumor-derived TCR clones occurred in blood after radiotherapy plus ipilimumab.

The CDR3 extends over 15 amino acids. The germline V gene has CDR1 SGHRS and CDR2 YFSETQ. The V gene lost 4 bases and the J gene lost 4 bases, with 16 bases spanning the gap. This TCR derives from a human donor with non-small cell lung cancer who had stable disease on radiotherapy plus ipilimumab. V usage is TRBV5-1 and J usage is TRBJ2-3; D call uncertain. Here the sequenced sample was peripheral blood, taken from a patient treated with radiotherapy plus ipilimumab. This CDR3 reads CASSQSPSRADTQYF. CDR3 bases: TGCGCCAGCAGCCAATCCCCTTCCCGGGCAGATACGCAGTATTTT.